This TCR beta chain was documented in a study of blood T cell repertoires in COVID-19. Study information: Specimens from acute and convalescent COVID-19 originated in the United States, Italy and Spain. The analysed material was cDNA or gDNA that came from T cells, B-cell-depleted T cells, or PBMCs.

Original methodology: Estimation of nucleated cell counts was performed using reference gene primer amplification. Here immunoSEQ multiplex PCR was the method, and the copy in TCRdb shows in-frame clones only, minus some. V, J and clone size are those of that table, while D and trimming were read from the DNA. The table lists some 97,000 clones, over 75% of them singletons. V lost 2 bases and J lost 6, with 20 bases in between. This CDR3 spans 18 amino acids. Germline lookup yields CDR1 MNHEY and CDR2 SVGEGT. The sequenced material came from peripheral blood. V and J are TRBV6-2 or TRBV6-3 and TRBJ1-6, with D possibly matching TRBD1 (6 bases). The receptor comes from a human donor in a cohort sampled during active COVID-19. DNA for the CDR3: TGTGCCAGCAGTTACGAGGGAACCCGGGACACGGTTAATTCACCCCTCCACTTT. Translated, it gives CASSYEGTRDTVNSPLHF.